This TCR beta chain was found in a study of a mutant IDH1 vaccine in newly diagnosed glioma. For the study at large: Patients under treatment included 62.5% males and about 38% females and had a mean age of approximately 44 years.

The assay was immunoSEQ multiplex PCR, and TCRdb's table has in-frame clones only and misses some. This sample carries over 55,000 clones, over 80% of them seen once, and the ten largest clones take about 4.6%. Time point: week 5, during vaccination. Alongside topical imiquimod, each dose of vaccine comprised 300 ug of mutant IDH1 20-mer peptide. For this clone: Its cognate antigen is unknown.

Trimming left V 3 bases short and J 4 bases short, with 29 bases between. CDR1 and CDR2 from the germline V gene are SGHTS and YDEGEE. The CDR3 is made up of 20 amino acids. The chain uses TRBV5-8 and TRBJ1-5, with a tentative D call TRBD1 (5 bases). The receptor comes from a woman aged 40 to 50 with glioma. The starting material was PBMCs, obtained from a glioma patient whose treatment included an IDH1 peptide vaccine. The CDR3 protein is CASSSTSIAWAGTRNQPQHF. As DNA, the CDR3 is TGTGCCAGCAGCTCGACCAGCATCGCATGGGCAGGGACTAGAAATCAGCCCCAGCATTTT.